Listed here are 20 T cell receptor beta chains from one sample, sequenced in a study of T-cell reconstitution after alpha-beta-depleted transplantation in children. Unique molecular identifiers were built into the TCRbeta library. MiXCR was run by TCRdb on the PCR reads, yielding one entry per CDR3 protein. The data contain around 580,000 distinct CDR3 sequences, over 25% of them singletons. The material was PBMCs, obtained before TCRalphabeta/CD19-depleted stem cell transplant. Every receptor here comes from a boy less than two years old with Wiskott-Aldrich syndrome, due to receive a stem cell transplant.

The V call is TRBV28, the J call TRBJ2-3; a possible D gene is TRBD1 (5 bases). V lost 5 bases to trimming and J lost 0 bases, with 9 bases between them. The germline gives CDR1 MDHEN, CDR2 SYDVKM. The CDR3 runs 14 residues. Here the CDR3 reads CASSPQGSTDTQYF. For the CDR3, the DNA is TGTGCCAGCAGTCCTCAGGGTAGCACAGATACGCAGTATTTT.

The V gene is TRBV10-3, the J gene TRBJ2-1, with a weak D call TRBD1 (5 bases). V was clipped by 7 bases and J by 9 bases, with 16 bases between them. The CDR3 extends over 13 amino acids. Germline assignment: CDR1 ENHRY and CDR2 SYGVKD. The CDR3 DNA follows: TGTGCCATCACTGCTTACAGGCAGGTTGAGCAGTTCTTC. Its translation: CAITAYRQVEQFF.

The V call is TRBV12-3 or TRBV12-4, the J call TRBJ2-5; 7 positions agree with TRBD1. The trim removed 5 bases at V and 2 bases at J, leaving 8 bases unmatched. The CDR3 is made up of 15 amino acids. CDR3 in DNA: TGTGCCAGCAGTCGCACTGGGACAGATCAAGAGACCCAGTACTTC. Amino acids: CASSRTGTDQETQYF.

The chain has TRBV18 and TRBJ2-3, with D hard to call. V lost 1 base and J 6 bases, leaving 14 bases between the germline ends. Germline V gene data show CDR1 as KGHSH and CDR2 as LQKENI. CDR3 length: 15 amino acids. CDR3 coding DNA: TGTGCCAGCTCACCACGTACCATAATAGGGGATACGCAGTATTTT. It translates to CASSPRTIIGDTQYF.

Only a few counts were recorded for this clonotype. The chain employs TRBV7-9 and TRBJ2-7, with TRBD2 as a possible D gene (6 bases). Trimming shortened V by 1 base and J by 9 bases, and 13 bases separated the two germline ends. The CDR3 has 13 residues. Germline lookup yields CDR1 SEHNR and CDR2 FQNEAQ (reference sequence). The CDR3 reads CASSLVQGLGQYF. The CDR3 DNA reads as TGTGCCAGCAGCTTAGTGCAGGGACTGGGGCAGTACTTC.

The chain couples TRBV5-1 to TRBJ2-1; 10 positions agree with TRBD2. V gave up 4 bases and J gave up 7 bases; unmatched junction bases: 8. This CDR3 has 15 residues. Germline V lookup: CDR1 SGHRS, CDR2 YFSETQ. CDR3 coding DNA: TGCGCCAGCAGCGCTACTAGCGGGATCAGGAATGAGCAGTTCTTC. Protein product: CASSATSGIRNEQFF.

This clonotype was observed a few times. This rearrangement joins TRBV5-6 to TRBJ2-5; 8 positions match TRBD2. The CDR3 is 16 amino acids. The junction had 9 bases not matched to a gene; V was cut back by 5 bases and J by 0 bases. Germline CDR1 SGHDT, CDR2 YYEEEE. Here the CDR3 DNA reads TGTGCCAGCAGTTTTAAGACTAGCGAGTACCAAGAGACCCAGTACTTC. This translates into CASSFKTSEYQETQYF.

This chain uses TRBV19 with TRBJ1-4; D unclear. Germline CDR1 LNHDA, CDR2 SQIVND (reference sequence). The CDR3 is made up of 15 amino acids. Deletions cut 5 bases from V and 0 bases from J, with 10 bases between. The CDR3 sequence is CASSVAGATNEKLFF. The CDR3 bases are TGTGCCAGTAGTGTGGCCGGAGCAACTAATGAAAAACTGTTTTTT. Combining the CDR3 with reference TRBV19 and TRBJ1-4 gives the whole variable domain DGGITQSPKYLFRKEGQNVTLSCEQNLNHDAMYWYRQDPGQGLRLIYYSQIVNDFQKGDIAEGYSVSREKKESFPLTVTSAQKNPTAFYLCASSVAGATNEKLFFGSGTQLSVL.

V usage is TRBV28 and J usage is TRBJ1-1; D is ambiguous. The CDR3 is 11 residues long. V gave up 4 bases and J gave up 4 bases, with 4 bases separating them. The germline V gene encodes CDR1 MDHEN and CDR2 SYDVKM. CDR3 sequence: CASSYSTEAFF. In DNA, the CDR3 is TGTGCCAGCAGTTATAGCACTGAAGCTTTCTTT.

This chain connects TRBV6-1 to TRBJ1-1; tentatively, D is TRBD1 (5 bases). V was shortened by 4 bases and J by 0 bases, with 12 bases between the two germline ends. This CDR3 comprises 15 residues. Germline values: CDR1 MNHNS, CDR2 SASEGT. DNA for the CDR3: TGTGCCAGCAGTGGGTTAAGACAGATGAACACTGAAGCTTTCTTT. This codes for CASSGLRQMNTEAFF.

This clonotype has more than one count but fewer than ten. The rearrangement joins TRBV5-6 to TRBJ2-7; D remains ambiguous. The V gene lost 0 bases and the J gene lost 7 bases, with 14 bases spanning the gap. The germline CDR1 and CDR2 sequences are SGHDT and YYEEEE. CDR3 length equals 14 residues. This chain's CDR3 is CASSLVVRSREQYF. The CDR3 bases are TGTGCCAGCAGCTTGGTTGTGCGGTCGAGAGAGCAGTACTTC.

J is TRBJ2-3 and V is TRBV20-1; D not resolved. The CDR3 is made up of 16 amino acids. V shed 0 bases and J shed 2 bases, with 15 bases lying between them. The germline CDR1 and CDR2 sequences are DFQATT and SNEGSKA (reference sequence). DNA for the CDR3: TGCAGTGCTAGAGATTCTATGTCCTCCTTCACAGATACGCAGTATTTT. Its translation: CSARDSMSSFTDTQYF.

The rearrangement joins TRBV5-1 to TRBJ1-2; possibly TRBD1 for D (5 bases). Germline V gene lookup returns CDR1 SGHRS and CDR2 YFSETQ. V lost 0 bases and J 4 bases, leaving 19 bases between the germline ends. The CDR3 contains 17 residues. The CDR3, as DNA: TGCGCCAGCAGCTTGGAGGCTACGACAGATTACAGCTATGGCTACACCTTC. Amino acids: CASSLEATTDYSYGYTF.

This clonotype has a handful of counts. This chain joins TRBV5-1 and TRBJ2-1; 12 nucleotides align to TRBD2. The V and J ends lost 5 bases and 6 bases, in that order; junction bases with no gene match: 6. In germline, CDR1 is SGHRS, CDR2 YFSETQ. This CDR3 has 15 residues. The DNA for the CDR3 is TGCGCCAGCAGAGAACTAGCGGGAGGAAGCAATGAGCAGTTCTTC. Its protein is CASRELAGGSNEQFF.

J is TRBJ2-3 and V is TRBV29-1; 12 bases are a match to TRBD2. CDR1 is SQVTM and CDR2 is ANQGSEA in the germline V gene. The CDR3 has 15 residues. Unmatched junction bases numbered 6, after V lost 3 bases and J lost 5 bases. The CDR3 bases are TGCAGCGTTGAGGGGCTAGCGGGAGGGAGAGATACGCAGTATTTT. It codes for CSVEGLAGGRDTQYF.

CDR3 loop: CSVGSGFGEQYF. CDR3 bases: TGCAGCGTTGGGTCAGGGTTCGGCGAGCAGTACTTC. The rearrangement links TRBV29-1 to TRBJ2-7; possible D gene TRBD1, 5 bases. The CDR3 consists of 12 residues. CDR1 is SQVTM and CDR2 is ANQGSEA in the germline V gene. Trimming left V 4 bases short and J 6 bases short, with 13 bases between.

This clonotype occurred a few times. For the CDR3, the DNA is TGTGCCAGCAGTGAAGATGAGAGACAGGGATCTTTCTTT. Its protein product is CASSEDERQGSFF. The rearrangement links TRBV2 to TRBJ1-1; 7 nucleotides align to TRBD1. The CDR3 has 13 amino acids. The germline V gene encodes CDR1 SNHLY and CDR2 FYNNEI. V was pared by 1 base and J by 12 bases, with 8 bases of the junction left unmatched.

The CDR3 nucleotides are TGTGCCAGCAGCCCAACTAGCGGGAGGTCCCCCTCCTACAATGAGCAGTTCTTC. This translates into CASSPTSGRSPSYNEQFF. The chain is built from TRBV9 and TRBJ2-1; TRBD2 matches 12 bases. Germline-derived CDR1 and CDR2 are SGDLS and YYNGEE. This CDR3 comprises 18 residues. Germline trimming cut 4 bases from V and 0 bases from J; bases unmatched to any gene: 8.

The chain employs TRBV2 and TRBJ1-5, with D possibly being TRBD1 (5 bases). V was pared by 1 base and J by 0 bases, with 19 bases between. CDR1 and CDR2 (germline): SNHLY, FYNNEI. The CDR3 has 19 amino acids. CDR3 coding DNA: TGTGCCAGCAGTGAAGACCCAGGGCCCCGCCTTTATAGCAATCAGCCCCAGCATTTT. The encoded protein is CASSEDPGPRLYSNQPQHF.

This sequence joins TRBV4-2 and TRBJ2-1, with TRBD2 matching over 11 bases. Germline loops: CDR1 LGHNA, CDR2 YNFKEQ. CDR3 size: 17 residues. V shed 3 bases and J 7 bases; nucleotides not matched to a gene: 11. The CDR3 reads CASSQVAGGPGLNEQFF. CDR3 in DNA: TGTGCCAGCAGCCAGGTAGCGGGAGGGCCGGGTTTGAATGAGCAGTTCTTC.